Sequencing of this T cell receptor (beta chain) was carried out in a study of Ad26.COV2.S vaccination and SARS-CoV-2 variants. Overall study results and limits: People given the vaccine had a wider spike-specific TCR breadth than placebo recipients did. Total T cell responses were possibly underestimated by TCR breadth and depth analyses. The breadth of spike-specific CD8+ and CD4+ T cell responses after vaccination was reportedly substantial.

Turning to this clone: The antigen is undetermined.

Data came from immunoSEQ multiplex PCR; TCRdb stores just in-frame clones and leaves some out. The sample has more than 150,000 clones, approximately 88% seen once; the top ten hold 5% to 7%. This CDR3 is 10 amino acids long. V was cut by 7 bases and J by 6 bases, with 7 bases left in between. The germline V gene has CDR1 MDHEN and CDR2 SYDVKM. The sequencing used peripheral blood, collected after recovery from COVID-19. The TCR sequence derives from a human donor who had recovered from COVID-19. The chain joins TRBV28 to TRBJ2-7; tentatively, D is TRBD1 (5 bases). The CDR3 sequence is CASMGLEQYF. The CDR3 nucleotides read TGTGCCAGCATGGGGCTCGAGCAGTACTTC.